The present T cell receptor (beta chain) was sequenced within a study of identical twins. Study conclusions and caveats: The degree of excess twin sharing was weaker in beta out-of-frame sequences.

Healthy Caucasian donors formed the entire cohort. This clonotype was seen a handful of times. The antigen is unknown. This CDR3 contains 15 residues. Germline CDR1 reads LGHDT; CDR2 reads YNNKEL (reference sequence). Unmatched junction bases numbered 8, after V lost 2 bases and J lost 5 bases. A universal primer binding site was introduced by template switching. The final cDNA contained unique molecular identifiers. TCRdb analysed the 5' RACE reads with MiXCR anew, one entry per CDR3 protein. The sample shows under 800,000 distinct CDR3 sequences, around 20% of them seen only once. These same data were also listed under a study on T cells expressing NK-cell markers. As that study records: In sorted CD3+CD56+NKG2C+, CD3+CD56+NKG2C- and CD3+CD56-NKG2C+ T cells, TCR beta repertoires were obtained.

The clonotype was recovered from a woman in her late teens or twenties in good health. What was sequenced was PBMCs. The V and J genes are TRBV3-1 and TRBJ2-7; TRBD1 agrees at 8 bases. CDR3 protein: CASSQLDRDLHEQYF. The DNA for the CDR3 is TGTGCCAGCAGCCAACTGGACAGGGACCTTCACGAGCAGTACTTC.